Following are 4 T cell receptor beta chains from one sample sequenced in a study of Graves' ophthalmopathy and Graves' hyperthyroidism. The TCR beta CDR3 regions underwent amplification from RNA transcripts. First-round RT-PCR employed HTBI primers, with a second-round multiplex PCR after it. A single record per CDR3 protein comes from TCRdb applying MiXCR to the multiplex PCR reads. The sample holds hundreds of thousands of distinct CDR3 sequences, about a fifth seen once. The sample taken for sequencing was peripheral blood. Receptor source: a woman aged 18 to 35 with stable Graves' hyperthyroidism. Some clones in this sample may be carry-over from other donors' samples.

The V call is TRBV9, the J call TRBJ2-2; D is uncertain. The germline V gene has CDR1 SGDLS and CDR2 YYNGEE. The V gene lost 3 bases and the J gene lost 0 bases, with 9 bases spanning the gap. This CDR3 spans 15 amino acids. The CDR3 spells CASSGSFPNTGELFF. The CDR3 coding sequence is TGTGCCAGCAGCGGAAGCTTTCCGAACACCGGGGAGCTGTTTTTT.

This clonotype was seen only a few times. This chain joins TRBV6-1 and TRBJ1-1; possible D gene TRBD1, 6 bases. The V gene lost 7 bases and the J gene lost 6 bases, with 15 bases spanning the gap. The CDR3 extends over 13 amino acids. Germline loops: CDR1 MNHNS, CDR2 SASEGT. CDR3: CASNHRERAEAFF. DNA of the CDR3: TGTGCCAGCAATCACAGGGAGAGAGCTGAAGCTTTCTTT.

This clonotype was counted at least ten times. The V call is TRBV12-3 or TRBV12-4, the J call TRBJ1-1; 7 bases are a match to TRBD1. The CDR3 sequence is 15 residues long. The junction had 5 bases not matched to a gene; V was cut back by 4 bases and J by 0 bases. The CDR3 DNA follows: TGTGCCAGCAGTTCGTCCGACAGGGTGAACACTGAAGCTTTCTTT. Its protein product is CASSSSDRVNTEAFF.

This clonotype was found many times. This chain links TRBV2 with TRBJ1-5; D ambiguous. This CDR3 has 12 residues. CDR1 SNHLY and CDR2 FYNNEI come from the germline V gene. V lost 2 bases, J lost 9 bases, and 8 bases lay in between. CDR3 sequence: CASSELGWPQHF. DNA for the CDR3: TGTGCCAGCAGTGAACTCGGTTGGCCCCAGCATTTT.